The next 24 T cell receptor beta chains were all read from a single sample in a study of T cells in Graves' hyperthyroidism and ophthalmopathy. Amplified TCR beta CDR3 regions came from RNA transcripts. Initially, a first-round RT-PCR of the TCR CDR3 employed the HTBI primer set. TCRdb recomputed calls from the multiplex PCR reads with MiXCR, one row per CDR3 protein. The repertoire holds 500,000 to 550,000 distinct CDR3 sequences, less than 25% seen once, with about 30% in the top ten. Sequences were obtained from blood. These receptors were obtained from a man aged 18 to 35 with Graves' hyperthyroidism.

There are many counts of this clonotype. The chain recombines TRBV6-2 or TRBV6-3 with TRBJ1-5; D not certain. This CDR3 is built from 12 residues. Looked up from germline, CDR1 is MNHEY and CDR2 is SVGEGT. The V end lost 6 bases, the J end lost 6 bases, and 9 bases lay between the germline ends. CDR3 in amino acids: CASSLRVQPQHF. In nucleotides, the CDR3 is TGTGCCAGCAGCCTTAGGGTTCAGCCCCAGCATTTT.

This clonotype was recorded at least ten times. In DNA form, the CDR3 reads TGTGCCAGCAGTTGGGTTCAGGACTCCTACGAGCAGTACTTC. It yields the protein CASSWVQDSYEQYF. The gene calls are TRBV28 and TRBJ2-7; unclear D gene. Between the trimmed V and J ends, which lost 4 bases and 0 bases, there was a span of 10 bases. The CDR3 is 14 residues long. The germline V gene has CDR1 MDHEN and CDR2 SYDVKM.

This clonotype was picked up a small number of times. The genes are TRBV20-1 and TRBJ1-5; a possible D gene is TRBD1 (5 bases). Germline loops: CDR1 DFQATT, CDR2 SNEGSKA (reference sequence). The CDR3 has 16 residues. Trimming pared 2 bases from V and 1 base from J, leaving 15 bases between. DNA for the CDR3: TGCAGTGCTAGATCCTCGCCGGGGGGGAGCAATCAGCCCCAGCATTTT. Amino acid sequence: CSARSSPGGSNQPQHF.

This clonotype appeared many times. The V and J genes are TRBV28 and TRBJ2-7; 7 bases fit TRBD1. Germline values: CDR1 MDHEN, CDR2 SYDVKM. The V segment lost 5 bases and the J segment 2 bases; nucleotides outside the gene matches: 6. CDR3 length: 14 amino acids. CDR3 sequence reads: CASSLQGEAYEQYF. CDR3 in DNA: TGTGCCAGCAGTCTCCAGGGGGAAGCCTACGAGCAGTACTTC.

This clonotype was detected ten times or more. The chain links TRBV30 to TRBJ1-1; the D gene is possibly TRBD1 (5 bases). Trimming cost V 4 bases and J 4 bases, with 10 bases left between them. The CDR3 consists of 12 residues. From germline, CDR1 is GTSNPN and CDR2 SVGIG (reference sequence). The CDR3, as DNA: TGTGCCTGGATAGAAGGGGTCACTGAAGCTTTCTTT. Translated, it gives CAWIEGVTEAFF. The full variable domain, completed using reference TRBV30 and TRBJ1-1, is SQTIHQWPATLVQPVGSPLSLECTVEGTSNPNLYWYRQAAGRGLQLLFYSVGIGQISSEVPQNLSASRPQDRQFILSSKKLLLSDSGFYLCAWIEGVTEAFFGQGTRLTVV.

The sample holds many counts of this clonotype. V gene TRBV2 combines with J gene TRBJ2-5; TRBD2 matches at 8 bases. V lost 8 bases and J lost 7; bases outside the gene matches: 21. Germline CDR1 SNHLY, CDR2 FYNNEI. The length of the CDR3 is 17 residues. CDR3 nucleotide sequence: TGTGCCAGCTCGCAGACGGGAGCGGGGGCTCTCGGAGGGACCCAGTACTTC. This sequence encodes CASSQTGAGALGGTQYF.

This clonotype was observed many times. The CDR3 DNA reads TGTGCCAGCAGACCGAAGGGGGTCGGAACTGAAGCTTTCTTT. It yields the protein CASRPKGVGTEAFF. This rearrangement joins TRBV12-3 or TRBV12-4 to TRBJ1-1; tentatively, D is TRBD1 (6 bases). The length of the CDR3 is 14 residues. The V and J ends lost 6 bases and 5 bases respectively, with 16 bases between them.

In regard to this clonotype: One end of the junction does not line up with germline, which may come from a read error. CDR3 region: CASGLVLNRDNQPRHF. CDR3 nucleotides: TGTGCTAGTGGTTTGGTACTGAACAGGGACAATCAGCCCCGGCATTTT. This chain connects TRBV12-5 to TRBJ1-5, with D maybe TRBD1 (6 bases). In germline, CDR1 is LGHNT, CDR2 FRNRAP. The CDR3 runs 16 residues. Using reference TRBV12-5 and TRBJ1-5 for the parts outside the CDR3, the full variable domain is DARVTQTPRHKVTEMGQEVTMRCQPILGHNTVFWYRQTMMQGLELLAYFRNRAPLDDSGMPKDRFSAEMPDATLATLKIQPSEPRDSAVYFCASGLVLNRDNQPRHFGDGTRLSIL.

The chain recombines TRBV7-2 with TRBJ2-7; D remains ambiguous. This CDR3 comprises 15 residues. V lost 1 base to trimming and J lost 0 bases, with 10 bases between them. The germline CDR1 and CDR2 sequences are SGHTA and FQGNSA. For the CDR3, the DNA is TGTGCCAGCAGCTTAGTGGCGGAACTCTCCTACGAGCAGTACTTC. Translated, it gives CASSLVAELSYEQYF.

This clonotype was found many times. The chain employs TRBV7-2 and TRBJ2-7; D unresolved. V lost 1 base, J lost 0 bases, and 22 bases lay in between. Germline V CDR1 and CDR2: SGHTA, FQGNSA. CDR3 size: 19 residues. The CDR3 DNA follows: TGTGCCAGCAGCTTAGGGACCCATCTGGTAGGAAGAAGCTCCTACGAGCAGTACTTC. Amino acid sequence: CASSLGTHLVGRSSYEQYF.

A remark on this clonotype: A read error may produce the germline difference seen at one junction end. The J gene is TRBJ2-7, the V gene TRBV7-9; D uncertain. Germline CDR1 and CDR2: SEHNR and FQNEAQ (reference sequence). The CDR3 spans 13 residues. CDR3 protein: CAGSSDNTYEQYF. The CDR3, as DNA: TGTGCCGGCAGCTCCGATAACACCTACGAGCAGTACTTC.

In its sample, this clonotype was seen many times. The gene calls are TRBV28 and TRBJ1-5, with D maybe TRBD1 (5 bases). The CDR3 runs 12 residues. V gave up 7 bases and J gave up 8 bases, with 12 bases separating them. The germline V gene has CDR1 MDHEN and CDR2 SYDVKM. The CDR3 loop is CASTQGGEPQHF. The CDR3, as DNA: TGTGCCAGCACCCAGGGTGGTGAGCCCCAGCATTTT.

This sequence joins TRBV7-2 and TRBJ1-5; maybe TRBD1 (5 bases). The CDR3 consists of 15 residues. Per germline, CDR1 SGHTA and CDR2 FQGNSA. V was cut by 3 bases and J by 3 bases, with 12 bases left in between. CDR3 residues: CASSFGAGNNQPQHF. The CDR3 DNA sequence: TGTGCCAGCAGCTTTGGCGCAGGGAACAATCAGCCCCAGCATTTT.

Ten or more counts support this clonotype. The chain has TRBV7-2 and TRBJ1-5, with no clear D. CDR1 and CDR2 (germline): SGHTA, FQGNSA. V dropped 2 bases and J dropped 8 bases, with 10 bases sitting between them. The CDR3 runs 13 residues. The CDR3 loop is CASSLRGKEPQHF. The CDR3 DNA sequence: TGTGCCAGCAGCTTACGAGGAAAGGAGCCCCAGCATTTT.

Many counts were recorded for this clonotype. The rearrangement links TRBV6-1 to TRBJ1-1; D unclear. Trimming removed 10 bases from V and 1 base from J, with 19 bases in between. This CDR3 region has 15 residues. In germline, CDR1 is MNHNS, CDR2 SASEGT. Written as DNA, the CDR3 is TGTGCCACCCTTCGAGCTTTAGGCCAGAACACTGAAGCTTTCTTT. Translation: CATLRALGQNTEAFF.

The V call is TRBV10-2, the J call TRBJ2-2; D gene ambiguous. From germline, CDR1 is WSHSY and CDR2 SAAADI. The CDR3 is 12 residues long. V shed 8 bases and J shed 1 base, with 5 bases lying between them. The DNA of the CDR3 is TGCGCCAGCGGCTGGAACACCGGGGAGCTGTTTTTT. As protein: CASGWNTGELFF.

The chain couples TRBV6-2 or TRBV6-3 to TRBJ2-7; D is uncertain. The germline V gene encodes CDR1 MNHEY and CDR2 SVGEGT. The CDR3 contains 13 residues. V was pared by 8 bases and J by 2 bases, with 13 bases between. The CDR3 nucleotides read TGTGCCAGCCTTGGGCGGTGGGCCTACGAGCAGTACTTC. It codes for CASLGRWAYEQYF.

There are many counts of this clonotype. The chain combines TRBV4-1 with TRBJ1-5, with D unresolved. V dropped 1 base and J dropped 6 bases, with 13 bases sitting between them. The germline V gene encodes CDR1 MGHRA and CDR2 YSYEKL. This CDR3 spans 15 amino acids. CDR3 nucleotides: TGCGCCAGCAGCCAAGTGGCAGGTTGGGGTCAGCCCCAGCATTTT. Encoded protein: CASSQVAGWGQPQHF.

This clonotype appeared many times. V gene TRBV9 combines with J gene TRBJ2-5; the D gene is possibly TRBD2 (6 bases). The CDR3 spans 14 residues. V dropped 0 bases and J dropped 3 bases, with 9 bases sitting between them. Germline V gene sequence: CDR1 SGDLS, CDR2 YYNGEE. CDR3 region: CASSVGTGEETQYF. CDR3 sequence (DNA): TGTGCCAGCAGCGTAGGGACGGGGGAAGAGACCCAGTACTTC.

This clonotype has ten or more counts. The chain couples TRBV11-1 to TRBJ2-7; D gene uncertain. Trimming removed 2 bases at V and 4 bases at J, with 12 bases between. The germline CDR1 and CDR2 sequences are SGHAT and FQDESV (reference sequence). CDR3 length: 14 residues. CDR3 protein: CASSLLGGRYEQYF. The CDR3 DNA sequence: TGTGCCAGCAGCTTACTCGGCGGCCGGTACGAGCAGTACTTC. The whole variable domain, filled in from reference TRBV11-1 and TRBJ2-7, reads EAEVAQSPRYKITEKSQAVAFWCDPISGHATLYWYRQILGQGPELLVQFQDESVVDDSQLPKDRFSAERLKGVDSTLKIQPAELGDSAMYLCASSLLGGRYEQYFGPGTRLTVT.

The CDR3 nucleotides are TGTGCCAGCAGCGCCCCGGGTGGCCCTGGAAACACCATATATTTT. Translation: CASSAPGGPGNTIYF. The gene calls are TRBV7-9 and TRBJ1-3, with no clear D. CDR3 length: 15 amino acids. Germline values: CDR1 SEHNR, CDR2 FQNEAQ (reference sequence). V shed 5 bases and J shed 2 bases, with 13 bases lying between them.

This clonotype was seen ten or more times. The chain carries TRBV19 and TRBJ2-2; D perhaps matches TRBD1 (6 bases). Trimming removed 5 bases from V and 4 bases from J, with 17 bases in between. Germline lookup yields CDR1 LNHDA and CDR2 SQIVND (reference sequence). The CDR3 has 16 residues. Here the CDR3 reads CASSVGNRVATGELFF. For the CDR3, the DNA is TGTGCCAGTAGTGTCGGAAACAGGGTTGCCACCGGGGAGCTGTTTTTT.

The count of this clonotype is one. J is TRBJ1-1 and V is TRBV11-3, with D unresolved. The V end was cut by 4 bases, the J end by 1 base, with 13 bases between. The CDR3 totals 15 residues. CDR1 is SGHNT, CDR2 YENEEA, per germline. The CDR3 is CASSSSHEPNTEAFF. As DNA, the CDR3 is TGTGCCAGCAGCTCGAGCCACGAACCGAACACTGAAGCTTTCTTT.

This sequence joins TRBV11-1 and TRBJ2-5, with 15 nucleotides matching TRBD2. The germline V gene has CDR1 SGHAT and CDR2 FQDESV (reference sequence). V dropped 1 base and J dropped 5; count of bases not matched to a gene: 11. CDR3 size: 19 residues. The CDR3 protein is CASSLGRTSGGASRETQYF. The CDR3, as DNA: TGTGCCAGCAGCTTAGGAAGGACTAGCGGGGGGGCCTCGAGGGAGACCCAGTACTTC. The entire variable domain, with the rest obtained from reference TRBV11-1 and TRBJ2-5, is as follows: EAEVAQSPRYKITEKSQAVAFWCDPISGHATLYWYRQILGQGPELLVQFQDESVVDDSQLPKDRFSAERLKGVDSTLKIQPAELGDSAMYLCASSLGRTSGGASRETQYFGPGTRLLVL.